This T cell receptor (beta chain) came from a study of cytomegalovirus exposure and HLA in healthy donors. Findings and caveats of the study: Later, an analysis found that TCR clusters from the first cohort tended to co-occur in the roughly 110 validation repertoires.

TCRdb's copy holds only in-frame clones and misses some; the assay was immunoSEQ multiplex PCR. The table shows 250,000 to 300,000 clones, with roughly 90% occurring only once. The CDR3 has 13 amino acids. The germline V and J ends were trimmed by 3 bases and 4 bases, with 7 bases remaining between them. CDR1 is SGHVS and CDR2 is FNYEAQ in the germline V gene. This clone has a single count. What it binds is not known. This rearrangement joins TRBV7-6 to TRBJ1-5; D is uncertain. This clonotype was sampled from a woman in her late teens or twenties in good health and CMV-seronegative. Sequenced sample: PBMCs. The CDR3: CASSFQENQPQHF. CDR3 DNA sequence: TGTGCCAGCAGCTTCCAAGAGAATCAGCCCCAGCATTTT.